These T cell receptor beta chains were read from a single sample in a study of blood T cells in healthy people across ages. TCRdb analysed the 5' RACE reads with MiXCR anew, one entry per CDR3 protein. This repertoire shows some 780,000 distinct CDR3 sequences, about 61% found once; its top ten account for roughly 25%. Sequenced input: blood. These TCRs come from a man aged 40-55 years in good health. Each CDR3 is given with its conserved first and last residue. A D gene is named only where the DNA matches it firmly.

12	.	TRBJ2-1	TRBV2	CASSELYNEQFF
15	TRBD2	TRBJ2-1	TRBV20-1	CSARPLAGVVNEQFF
15	TRBD1	TRBJ2-5	TRBV15	CATSSQTGGQETQYF
12	.	TRBJ2-2	TRBV6-2/TRBV6-3	CASTYDTGELFF
15	.	TRBJ2-5	TRBV7-9	CASSLVAGLQETQYF
15	TRBD1	TRBJ2-5	TRBV12-3/TRBV12-4	CASSFSGTVGETQYF
18	.	TRBJ2-6	TRBV20-1	CSARDQAGPAVGANVLTF
17	.	TRBJ2-5	TRBV3-1	CASSQLGWGRKGETQYF
17	.	TRBJ2-1	TRBV24-1	CATSDSRQGFRDNEQFF
12	.	TRBJ2-3	TRBV12-3/TRBV12-4	CAAALSLGTQYF
13	TRBD1	TRBJ2-7	TRBV29-1	CSVERTGSYEQYF
19	.	TRBJ2-6	TRBV4-3	CASSQEGVGRTSGANVLTF
15	.	TRBJ2-2	TRBV29-1	CSVLGGAANTGELFF
15	.	TRBJ2-1	TRBV2	CASSPPLAQYNEQFF
15	.	TRBJ2-5	TRBV6-1	CASSELTGTRETQYF
14	TRBD1	TRBJ1-6	TRBV29-1	CSVRDRGIGSPLHF
11	.	TRBJ2-1	TRBV20-1	CSAPRQVEQFF
16	.	.	TRBV4-1	CASSQVDIISYNEQYF
14	.	TRBJ2-3	TRBV20-1	CSAQRTASSDTQYF
15	TRBD1	TRBJ1-4	TRBV6-5	CASSEGGRGYEKLFF
12	TRBD1	TRBJ2-5	TRBV12-3/TRBV12-4	CASSGQEETQYF
14	TRBD1	TRBJ1-1	TRBV10-3	CAIRTTGRNTEAFF
15	.	TRBJ1-6	TRBV7-9	CASSLSTGYNSPLHF
13	TRBD2	TRBJ2-5	TRBV2	CASSPGLEVTQYF
14	.	TRBJ1-4	TRBV20-1	CSAWPGRNNEKLFF
18	.	TRBJ2-1	TRBV7-6	CASSQLAGQEIAYNEQFF
14	TRBD1	TRBJ1-1	TRBV7-3	CASSPTGRNTEAFF
14	.	TRBJ2-5	TRBV5-5	CASSFSFIRGAQYF
14	TRBD2	TRBJ2-7	TRBV7-2	CASSLPGLAGRQYF
17	TRBD2	TRBJ2-1	TRBV11-3	CASSPASGESSYNEQFF
14	.	TRBJ2-3	TRBV29-1	CSVEGTVNTDTQYF
16	TRBD1	TRBJ2-3	TRBV28	CASSLVGDRSTDTQYF
15	.	TRBJ1-2	TRBV21-1	CASSKVEGWVYGYTF
19	.	TRBJ1-2	TRBV9	CASSPRTEPYNEQSYGYTF
13	TRBD1	TRBJ2-5	TRBV29-1	CSVDHRGQETQYF
14	.	.	TRBV20-1	CSAREGMMRETQYF
14	.	TRBJ1-2	TRBV6-5	CASSVRRESHGYTF
18	TRBD1	TRBJ2-7	TRBV10-2	CASSGAGTGAPSSDEQYF
12	.	TRBJ2-3	TRBV7-9	CASSLEGNTQYF
14	.	TRBJ2-5	TRBV14	CASSQDNRQGRQYF
17	.	TRBJ2-3	TRBV28	CASSSGVMDTSTDTQYF
14	TRBD1	TRBJ1-2	TRBV6-1	CAGQIQGAVYGYTF
19	.	TRBJ1-6	TRBV14	CASSQAPGEGTTYNSPLHF
15	.	TRBJ2-7	TRBV6-5	CASSYLPDRKYEQYF
15	.	TRBJ2-1	TRBV6-2/TRBV6-3	CASSGGWGSYNEQFF
14	.	TRBJ2-7	TRBV21-1	CASSRRAGPYEQYF
15	.	TRBJ2-3	TRBV7-2	CASKTDGGATDTQYF
12	.	TRBJ1-2	TRBV29-1	CSVESGSYGYTF